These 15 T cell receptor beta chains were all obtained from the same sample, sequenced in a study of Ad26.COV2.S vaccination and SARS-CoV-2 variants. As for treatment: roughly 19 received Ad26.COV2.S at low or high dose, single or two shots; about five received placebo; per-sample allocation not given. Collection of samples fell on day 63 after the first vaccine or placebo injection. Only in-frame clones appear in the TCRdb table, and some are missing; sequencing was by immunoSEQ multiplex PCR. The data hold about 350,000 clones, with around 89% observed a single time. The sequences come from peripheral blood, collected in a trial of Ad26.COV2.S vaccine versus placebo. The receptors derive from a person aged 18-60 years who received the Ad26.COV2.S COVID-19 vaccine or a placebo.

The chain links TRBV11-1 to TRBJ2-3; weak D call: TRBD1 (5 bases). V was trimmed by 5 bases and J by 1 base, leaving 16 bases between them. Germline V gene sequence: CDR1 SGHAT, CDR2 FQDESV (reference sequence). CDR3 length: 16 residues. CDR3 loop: CASSPPSGAGTDTQYF. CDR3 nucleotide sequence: TGTGCCAGCAGCCCCCCCTCTGGGGCGGGCACAGATACGCAGTATTTT.

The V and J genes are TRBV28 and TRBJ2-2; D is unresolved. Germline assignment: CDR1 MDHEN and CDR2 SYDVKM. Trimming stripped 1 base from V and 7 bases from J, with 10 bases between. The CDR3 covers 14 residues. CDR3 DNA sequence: TGTGCCAGCAGTTTATCAGCCCGGCGCGGGGAGCTGTTTTTT. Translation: CASSLSARRGELFF.

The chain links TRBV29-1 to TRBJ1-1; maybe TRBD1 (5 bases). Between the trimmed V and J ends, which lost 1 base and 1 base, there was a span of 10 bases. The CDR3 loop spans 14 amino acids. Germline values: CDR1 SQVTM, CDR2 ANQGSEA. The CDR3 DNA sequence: TGCAGCGTTGAAGTTCCGGGGACGAACACTGAAGCTTTCTTT. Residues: CSVEVPGTNTEAFF.

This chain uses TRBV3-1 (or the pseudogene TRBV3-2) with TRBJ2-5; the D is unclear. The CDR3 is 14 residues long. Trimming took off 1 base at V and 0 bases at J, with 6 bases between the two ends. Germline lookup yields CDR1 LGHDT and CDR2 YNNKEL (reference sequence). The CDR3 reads CASSQGPNQETQYF. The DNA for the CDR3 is TGTGCCAGCAGCCAAGGCCCGAACCAAGAGACCCAGTACTTC.

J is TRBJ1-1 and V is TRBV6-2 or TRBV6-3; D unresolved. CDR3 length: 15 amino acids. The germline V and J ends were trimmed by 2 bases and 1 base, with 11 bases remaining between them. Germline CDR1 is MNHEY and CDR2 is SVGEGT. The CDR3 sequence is CASSYGLEPNTEAFF. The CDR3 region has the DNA TGTGCCAGCAGTTACGGTTTGGAGCCGAACACTGAAGCTTTCTTT.

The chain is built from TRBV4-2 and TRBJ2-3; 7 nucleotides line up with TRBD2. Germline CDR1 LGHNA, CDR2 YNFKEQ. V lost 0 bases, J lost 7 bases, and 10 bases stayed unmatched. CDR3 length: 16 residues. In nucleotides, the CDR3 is TGTGCCAGCAGCCAAGATCTAGCGGCGGCCCGGAATACGCAGTATTTT. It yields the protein CASSQDLAAARNTQYF.

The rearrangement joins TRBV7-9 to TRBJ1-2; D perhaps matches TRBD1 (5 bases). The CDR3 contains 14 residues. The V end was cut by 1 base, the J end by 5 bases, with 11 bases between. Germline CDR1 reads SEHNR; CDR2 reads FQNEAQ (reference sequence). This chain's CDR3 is CASSLGDGYYGYTF. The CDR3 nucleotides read TGTGCCAGCAGCTTAGGGGACGGATATTATGGCTACACCTTC.

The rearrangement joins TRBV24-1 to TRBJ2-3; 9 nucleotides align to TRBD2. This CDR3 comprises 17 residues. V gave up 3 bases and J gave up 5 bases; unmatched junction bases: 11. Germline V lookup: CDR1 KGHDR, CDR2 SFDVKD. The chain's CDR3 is CATSDDTAGGLGDTQYF. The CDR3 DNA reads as TGTGCCACCAGTGATGACACGGCGGGGGGGCTTGGAGATACGCAGTATTTT.

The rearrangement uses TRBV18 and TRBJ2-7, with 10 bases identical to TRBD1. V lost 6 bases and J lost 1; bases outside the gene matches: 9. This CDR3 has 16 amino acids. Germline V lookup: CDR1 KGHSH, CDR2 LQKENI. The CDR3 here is CASSSTGTGVSYEQYF. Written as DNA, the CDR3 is TGTGCCAGCTCGTCGACCGGGACAGGGGTTTCCTACGAGCAGTACTTC.

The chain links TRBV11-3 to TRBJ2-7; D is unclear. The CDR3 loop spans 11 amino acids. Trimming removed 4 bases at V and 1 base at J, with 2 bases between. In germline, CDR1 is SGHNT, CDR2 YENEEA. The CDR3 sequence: CASSSSYEQYF. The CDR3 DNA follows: TGTGCCAGCAGCTCTTCCTACGAGCAGTACTTC. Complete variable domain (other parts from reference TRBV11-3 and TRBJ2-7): EAGVVQSPRYKIIEKKQPVAFWCNPISGHNTLYWYLQNLGQGPELLIRYENEEAVDDSQLPKDRFSAERLKGVDSTLKIQPAELGDSAVYLCASSSSYEQYFGPGTRLTVT.

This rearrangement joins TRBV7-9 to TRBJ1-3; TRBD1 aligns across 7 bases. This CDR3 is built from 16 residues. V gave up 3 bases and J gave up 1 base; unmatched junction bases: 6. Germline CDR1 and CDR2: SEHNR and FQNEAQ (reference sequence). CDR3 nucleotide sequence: TGTGCCAGCAGCTTTTCCGACAGGGCATCTGGAAACACCATATATTTT. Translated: CASSFSDRASGNTIYF.

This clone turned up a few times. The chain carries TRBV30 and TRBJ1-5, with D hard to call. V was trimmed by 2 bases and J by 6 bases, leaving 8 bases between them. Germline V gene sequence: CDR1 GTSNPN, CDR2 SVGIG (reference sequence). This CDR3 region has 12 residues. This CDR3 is CAWSLGSQPQHF. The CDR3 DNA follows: TGTGCCTGGAGTTTAGGGAGTCAGCCCCAGCATTTT.

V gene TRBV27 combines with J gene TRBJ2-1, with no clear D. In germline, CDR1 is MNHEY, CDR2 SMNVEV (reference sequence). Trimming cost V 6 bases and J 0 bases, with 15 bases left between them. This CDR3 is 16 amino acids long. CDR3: CASSQLDDGSYNEQFF. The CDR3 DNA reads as TGTGCCAGCAGCCAATTGGACGATGGCTCCTACAATGAGCAGTTCTTC.

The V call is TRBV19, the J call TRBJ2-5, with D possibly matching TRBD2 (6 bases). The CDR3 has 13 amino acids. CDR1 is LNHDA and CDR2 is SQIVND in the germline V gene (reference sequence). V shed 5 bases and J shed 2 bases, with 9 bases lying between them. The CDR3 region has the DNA TGTGCCAGTAGTGGAGGGATTCAAGAGACCCAGTACTTC. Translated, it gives CASSGGIQETQYF.

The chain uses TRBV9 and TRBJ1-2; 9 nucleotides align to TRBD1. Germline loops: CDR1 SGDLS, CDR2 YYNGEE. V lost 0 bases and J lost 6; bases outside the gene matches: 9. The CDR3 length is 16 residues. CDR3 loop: CASSVGGGQGLDGYTF. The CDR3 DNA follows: TGTGCCAGCAGCGTAGGTGGGGGACAGGGTTTGGATGGCTACACCTTC.